These T cell receptor beta chains were read from a single sample in a study of T cell repertoires in cytomegalovirus infection. MiXCR, applied by TCRdb to the reads, yields one record per CDR3 protein. The sample holds around 190,000 distinct CDR3 sequences; under 15% are singletons and the top ten take 27%. Material for sequencing was PBMCs. The source is a human donor in good health (CMV status not recorded). Some clones in this sample may be carry-over from other donors' samples. Both conserved end residues are part of each CDR3. A D gene is named only where the DNA matches it firmly. Rows may omit the clone size; those that give it use once, few, many or a size class.

abundance: many
v_gene: TRBV7-8
j_gene: TRBJ2-6
len: 16
d_gene: NA
CDR3nt: TGTGCCAGCAGCTTAGTGGTTCTCTCTGGGGCCAACGTCCTGACTTTC
CDR3aa: CASSLVVLSGANVLTF

abundance: NA
v_gene: TRBV10-2
j_gene: TRBJ2-1
len: 14
d_gene: TRBD2
CDR3nt: TGCGCCAGCGCCCTCTGGGGGGGGTACAATGAGCAGTTCTTC
CDR3aa: CASALWGGYNEQFF

abundance: NA
v_gene: TRBV28
j_gene: TRBJ2-3
len: 14
d_gene: NA
CDR3nt: TGTGCCAGCAGTCCCCTAGCTAGCACAGATACGCAGTATTTT
CDR3aa: CASSPLASTDTQYF

abundance: many
v_gene: TRBV7-2
j_gene: TRBJ1-5
len: 15
d_gene: NA
CDR3nt: TGTGCCAGCAGCTTAAGGCGGGGCCTAAATCAGCCCCAGCATTTT
CDR3aa: CASSLRRGLNQPQHF

abundance: many
v_gene: TRBV6-6
j_gene: TRBJ2-1
len: 16
d_gene: TRBD2
CDR3nt: TGTGCCAGCAGTTACTCACGACTAGCGGGTAGGACTGAGCAGTTCTTC
CDR3aa: CASSYSRLAGRTEQFF

abundance: many
v_gene: TRBV7-2
j_gene: TRBJ2-1
len: 15
d_gene: TRBD1
CDR3nt: TGTGCCAGCAGCTTGGACAGGGGAGAGTACAATGAGCAGTTCTTC
CDR3aa: CASSLDRGEYNEQFF

abundance: many
v_gene: TRBV12-3/TRBV12-4
j_gene: TRBJ2-7
len: 14
d_gene: NA
CDR3nt: TGTGCCAGCAGTTTAGCGGGGCAGACCTACGAGCAGTACTTC
CDR3aa: CASSLAGQTYEQYF

abundance: NA
v_gene: TRBV18
j_gene: TRBJ1-1
len: 11
d_gene: TRBD1
CDR3nt: TGTGCCAGCTCACCGGACAGGGAAGCTTTCTTT
CDR3aa: CASSPDREAFF

abundance: NA
v_gene: TRBV7-9
j_gene: TRBJ2-3
len: 15
d_gene: TRBD2
CDR3nt: TGTGCCAGCAGCTTCAGAGCGGGAGACAGGGATACGCAGTATTTT
CDR3aa: CASSFRAGDRDTQYF

abundance: few
v_gene: TRBV7-8
j_gene: TRBJ1-1
len: 13
d_gene: TRBD1
CDR3nt: TGTGCCAGCAGCACGCAGGGGGGAGCTGAAGCTTTCTTT
CDR3aa: CASSTQGGAEAFF

abundance: many
v_gene: TRBV6-1
j_gene: TRBJ2-5
len: 13
d_gene: NA
CDR3nt: TGTGCCAGCACCCGAAGGTGGCAAGAGACCCAGTACTTC
CDR3aa: CASTRRWQETQYF

abundance: many
v_gene: TRBV7-2
j_gene: TRBJ2-7
len: 14
d_gene: NA
CDR3nt: TGTGCCAGCAGCTTATCGGGGACGGCCTACGAGCAGTACTTC
CDR3aa: CASSLSGTAYEQYF

abundance: NA
v_gene: TRBV6-5
j_gene: TRBJ2-2
len: 15
d_gene: TRBD2
CDR3nt: TGTGCCAGCCGCCTAGCGGTCGCGAACACCGGGGAGCTGTTTTTT
CDR3aa: CASRLAVANTGELFF

abundance: few
v_gene: TRBV28
j_gene: TRBJ2-7
len: 13
d_gene: NA
CDR3nt: TGTGCCAGCAGTTTAGGGTATGCCTACGAGCAGTACTTC
CDR3aa: CASSLGYAYEQYF

abundance: few
v_gene: TRBV12-3/TRBV12-4
j_gene: TRBJ2-2
len: 13
d_gene: NA
CDR3nt: TGTGCCAGCTGCCCTATGAACACCGGGGAGCTGTTTTTT
CDR3aa: CASCPMNTGELFF

abundance: NA
v_gene: TRBV29-1
j_gene: TRBJ1-5
len: 13
d_gene: NA
CDR3nt: TGCAGCGTTTCTCAGGGGACCCAACAGCCCCAGCATTTT
CDR3aa: CSVSQGTQQPQHF

abundance: few
v_gene: TRBV29-1
j_gene: TRBJ2-7
len: 12
d_gene: NA
CDR3nt: TGCAGCGTTATCAGACTTCCCTACGAGCAGTACTTC
CDR3aa: CSVIRLPYEQYF

abundance: many
v_gene: TRBV14
j_gene: TRBJ2-1
len: 14
d_gene: NA
CDR3nt: TGTGCCAGCAGCATCGGGAGCTCCTACAATGAGCAGTTCTTC
CDR3aa: CASSIGSSYNEQFF

abundance: many
v_gene: TRBV10-3
j_gene: TRBJ2-7
len: 15
d_gene: NA
CDR3nt: TGTGCCATCAGTGAGGAGGGTAGCGGATCCTACGAGCAGTACTTC
CDR3aa: CAISEEGSGSYEQYF

abundance: many
v_gene: TRBV6-6
j_gene: TRBJ2-7
len: 12
d_gene: NA
CDR3nt: TGTGCCAGCAGTAGACAGCCATACGAGCAGTACTTC
CDR3aa: CASSRQPYEQYF

abundance: many
v_gene: TRBV10-3
j_gene: TRBJ2-1
len: 15
d_gene: TRBD2
CDR3nt: TGTGCCATCAGCCGACTAGCGGGTCCGGACTATGAGCAGTTCTTC
CDR3aa: CAISRLAGPDYEQFF

abundance: many
v_gene: TRBV7-2
j_gene: TRBJ2-5
len: 18
d_gene: TRBD2
CDR3nt: TGTGCCAGCAGCCCTAGACTTGGCGGTAGCGGGGACCGAGGGGCCCAGTACTTC
CDR3aa: CASSPRLGGSGDRGAQYF

abundance: NA
v_gene: TRBV14
j_gene: TRBJ2-4
len: 16
d_gene: TRBD1
CDR3nt: TGTGCCAGCAGCCAAGATGGGGGACAGGGGAGGAACATTCAGTACTTC
CDR3aa: CASSQDGGQGRNIQYF

abundance: NA
v_gene: TRBV7-2
j_gene: TRBJ1-3
len: 15
d_gene: NA
CDR3nt: TGTGCCAGCAGCCCCCGGACAGCTTCTGGAAACACCATATATTTT
CDR3aa: CASSPRTASGNTIYF

abundance: many
v_gene: TRBV7-9
j_gene: TRBJ1-2
len: 13
d_gene: TRBD1
CDR3nt: TGTGCCAGCAGGGATACAGGGGGCCGGGGCTACACCTTC
CDR3aa: CASRDTGGRGYTF

abundance: many
v_gene: TRBV2
j_gene: TRBJ2-5
len: 14
d_gene: TRBD2
CDR3nt: TGTGCCAGCAGGGAGCGGGGAGGGGAAGAGACCCAGTACTTC
CDR3aa: CASRERGGEETQYF

abundance: many
v_gene: TRBV11-2
j_gene: TRBJ1-3
len: 14
d_gene: NA
CDR3nt: TGTGCCAGCAGCCCAACTACAGTTTTGAACACCATATATTTT
CDR3aa: CASSPTTVLNTIYF

abundance: many
v_gene: TRBV28
j_gene: TRBJ1-2
len: 15
d_gene: NA
CDR3nt: TGTGCCAGCAACTCAGGTGGCGGACGGGCCTATGGCTACACCTTC
CDR3aa: CASNSGGGRAYGYTF

abundance: many
v_gene: TRBV7-2
j_gene: TRBJ2-1
len: 11
d_gene: NA
CDR3nt: TGTGCCAGCAGCCCGTCGGTTGAGCAGTTCTTC
CDR3aa: CASSPSVEQFF

abundance: NA
v_gene: TRBV7-9
j_gene: TRBJ1-1
len: 13
d_gene: NA
CDR3nt: TGTGCCAGCAGCCCCTCGGGGAAGTATGAAGCTTTCTTT
CDR3aa: CASSPSGKYEAFF

abundance: many
v_gene: TRBV29-1
j_gene: TRBJ2-7
len: 13
d_gene: NA
CDR3nt: TGCAGCGTTAGGACAGTTAGCTCCTACGAGCAGTACTTC
CDR3aa: CSVRTVSSYEQYF

abundance: NA
v_gene: TRBV11-2
j_gene: TRBJ2-2
len: 16
d_gene: NA
CDR3nt: TGTGCCAGCAGCTTAGAATGGGGGGCGGACACCGGGGAGCTGTTTTTT
CDR3aa: CASSLEWGADTGELFF

abundance: NA
v_gene: TRBV2
j_gene: TRBJ1-6
len: 11
d_gene: NA
CDR3nt: TGTGCCAGCGGTAGGGATTCACCCCTCCACTTT
CDR3aa: CASGRDSPLHF

abundance: few
v_gene: TRBV7-9
j_gene: TRBJ1-3
len: 15
d_gene: NA
CDR3nt: TGTGCCAGCAGCCAAGACAGCGTCTCTGGAAACACCATATATTTT
CDR3aa: CASSQDSVSGNTIYF

abundance: many
v_gene: TRBV7-2
j_gene: TRBJ2-7
len: 15
d_gene: NA
CDR3nt: TGTGCCAGCAGCTTAGGAGGCGGGACTGTCTACGAGCAGTACTTC
CDR3aa: CASSLGGGTVYEQYF